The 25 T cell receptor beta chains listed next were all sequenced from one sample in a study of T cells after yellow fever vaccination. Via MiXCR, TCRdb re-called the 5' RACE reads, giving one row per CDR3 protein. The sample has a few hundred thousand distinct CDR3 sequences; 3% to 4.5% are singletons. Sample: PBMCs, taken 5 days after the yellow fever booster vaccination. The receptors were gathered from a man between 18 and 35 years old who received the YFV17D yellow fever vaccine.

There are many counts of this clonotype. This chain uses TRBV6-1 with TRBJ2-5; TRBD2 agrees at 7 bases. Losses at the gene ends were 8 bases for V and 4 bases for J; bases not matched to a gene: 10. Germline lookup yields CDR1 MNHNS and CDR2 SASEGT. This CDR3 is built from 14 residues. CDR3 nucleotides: TGTGCCAGCCTTGTAATGGGGAGGGGAGAGACCCAGTACTTC. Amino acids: CASLVMGRGETQYF.

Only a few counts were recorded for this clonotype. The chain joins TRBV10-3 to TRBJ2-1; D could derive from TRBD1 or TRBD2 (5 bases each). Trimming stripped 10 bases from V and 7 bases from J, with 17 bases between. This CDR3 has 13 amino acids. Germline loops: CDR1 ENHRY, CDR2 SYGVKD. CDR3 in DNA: TGTGCCACCACGGGGACGGGCACAAATGAGCAGTTCTTC. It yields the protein CATTGTGTNEQFF.

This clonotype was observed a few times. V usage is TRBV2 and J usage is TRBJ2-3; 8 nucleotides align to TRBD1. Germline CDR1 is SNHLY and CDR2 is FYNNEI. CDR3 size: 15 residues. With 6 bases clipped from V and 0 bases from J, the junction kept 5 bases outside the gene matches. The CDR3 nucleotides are TGTGCCAGCAGCTTCCAGGGGGCTAGCACAGATACGCAGTATTTT. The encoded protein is CASSFQGASTDTQYF.

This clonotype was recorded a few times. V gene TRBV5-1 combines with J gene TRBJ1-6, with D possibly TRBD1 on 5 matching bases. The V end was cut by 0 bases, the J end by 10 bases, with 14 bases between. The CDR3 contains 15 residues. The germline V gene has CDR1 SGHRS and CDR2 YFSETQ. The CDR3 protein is CASSLDAGGTSPLHF. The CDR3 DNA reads TGCGCCAGCAGCTTGGATGCGGGAGGGACCTCACCCCTCCACTTT.

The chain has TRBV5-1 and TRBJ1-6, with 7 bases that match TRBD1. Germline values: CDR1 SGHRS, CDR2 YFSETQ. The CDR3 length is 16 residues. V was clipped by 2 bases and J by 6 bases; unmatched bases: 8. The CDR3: CASSLSRDSLNSPLHF. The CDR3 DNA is TGCGCCAGCAGCTTATCCCGGGACAGCCTTAATTCACCCCTCCACTTT.

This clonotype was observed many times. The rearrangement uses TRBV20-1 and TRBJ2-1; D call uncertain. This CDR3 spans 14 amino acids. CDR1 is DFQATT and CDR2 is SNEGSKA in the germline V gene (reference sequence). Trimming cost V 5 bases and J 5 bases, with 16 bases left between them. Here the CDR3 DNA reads TGCAGTGCTTACTGGGCCCGCGCGAACAATGAGCAGTTCTTC. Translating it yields CSAYWARANNEQFF.

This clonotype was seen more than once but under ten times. In nucleotides, the CDR3 is TGTGCCAGCTCACCAAATAATACCTCTGGGGCCAACGTCCTGACTTTC. Amino acid sequence: CASSPNNTSGANVLTF. The chain uses TRBV18 and TRBJ2-6; D unresolved. This CDR3 spans 16 amino acids. Germline CDR1 reads KGHSH; CDR2 reads LQKENI. Trimming left V 2 bases short and J 0 bases short, with 8 bases between. Full variable domain (remainder filled in from reference TRBV18 and TRBJ2-6): NAGVMQNPRHLVRRRGQEARLRCSPMKGHSHVYWYRQLPEEGLKFMVYLQKENIIDESGMPKERFSAEFPKEGPSILRIQQVVRGDSAAYFCASSPNNTSGANVLTFGAGSRLTVL.

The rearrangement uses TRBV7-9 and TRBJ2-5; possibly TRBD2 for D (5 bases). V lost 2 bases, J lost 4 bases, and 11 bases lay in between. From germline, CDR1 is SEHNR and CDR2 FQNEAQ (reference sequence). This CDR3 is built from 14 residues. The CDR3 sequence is CASSLLVEGETQYF. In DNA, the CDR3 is TGTGCCAGCAGCTTACTGGTCGAGGGAGAGACCCAGTACTTC.

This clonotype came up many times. The CDR3 reads CASSNQGARNTEAFF. CDR3 nucleotides: TGTGCCAGCAGTAACCAGGGGGCGCGGAACACTGAAGCTTTCTTT. The chain couples TRBV27 to TRBJ1-1; 8 nucleotides line up with TRBD1. This CDR3 comprises 15 residues. CDR1 and CDR2 from the germline V gene are MNHEY and SMNVEV (reference sequence). Unmatched junction bases numbered 6, after V lost 5 bases and J lost 1 base.

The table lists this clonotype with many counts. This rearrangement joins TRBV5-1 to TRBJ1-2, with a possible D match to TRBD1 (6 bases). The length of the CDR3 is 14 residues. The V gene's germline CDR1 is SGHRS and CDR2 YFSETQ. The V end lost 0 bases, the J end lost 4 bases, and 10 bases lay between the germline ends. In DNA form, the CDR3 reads TGCGCCAGCAGCTTGGATGGACAGAGCTATGGCTACACCTTC. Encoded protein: CASSLDGQSYGYTF.

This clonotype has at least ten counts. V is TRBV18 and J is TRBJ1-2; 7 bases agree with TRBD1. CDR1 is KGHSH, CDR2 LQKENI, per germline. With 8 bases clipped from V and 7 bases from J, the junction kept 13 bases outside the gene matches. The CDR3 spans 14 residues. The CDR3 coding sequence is TGTGCCAGCCTTGGGGACAGCGGTCCCTCTGGCTACACCTTC. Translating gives CASLGDSGPSGYTF.

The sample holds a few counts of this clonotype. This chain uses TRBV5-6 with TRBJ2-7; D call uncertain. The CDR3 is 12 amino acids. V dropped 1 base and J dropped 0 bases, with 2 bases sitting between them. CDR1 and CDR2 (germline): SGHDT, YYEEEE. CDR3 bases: TGTGCCAGCAGCTTGAACTCCTACGAGCAGTACTTC. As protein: CASSLNSYEQYF.

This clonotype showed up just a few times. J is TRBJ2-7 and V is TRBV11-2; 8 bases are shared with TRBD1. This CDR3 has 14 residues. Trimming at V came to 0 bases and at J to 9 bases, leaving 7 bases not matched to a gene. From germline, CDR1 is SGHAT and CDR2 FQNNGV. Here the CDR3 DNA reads TGTGCCAGCAGCTTAGACCCAACAGGGGGTGGGCAGTACTTC. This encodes CASSLDPTGGGQYF.

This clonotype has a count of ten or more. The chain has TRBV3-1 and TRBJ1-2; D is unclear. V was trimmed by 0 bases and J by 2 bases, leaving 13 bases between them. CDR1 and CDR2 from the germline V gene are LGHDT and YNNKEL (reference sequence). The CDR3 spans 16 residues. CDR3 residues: CASSQDISARNYGYTF. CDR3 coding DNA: TGTGCCAGCAGCCAAGATATCTCGGCGCGAAACTATGGCTACACCTTC.

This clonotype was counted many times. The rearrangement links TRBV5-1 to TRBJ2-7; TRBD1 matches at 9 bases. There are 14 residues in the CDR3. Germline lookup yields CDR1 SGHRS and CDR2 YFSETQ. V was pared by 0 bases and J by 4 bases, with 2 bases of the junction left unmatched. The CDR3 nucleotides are TGCGCCAGCAGCTTGGGGACAGGGGCTTACGAGCAGTACGTC. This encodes CASSLGTGAYEQYV.

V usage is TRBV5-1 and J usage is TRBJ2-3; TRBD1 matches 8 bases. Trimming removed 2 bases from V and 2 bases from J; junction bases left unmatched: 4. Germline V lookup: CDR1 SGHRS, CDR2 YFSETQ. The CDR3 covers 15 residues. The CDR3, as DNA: TGCGCCAGCAGCTTCCAGGGGGCCAACACAGATACGCAGTATTTT. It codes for CASSFQGANTDTQYF. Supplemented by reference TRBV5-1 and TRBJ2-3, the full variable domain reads KAGVTQTPRYLIKTRGQQVTLSCSPISGHRSVSWYQQTPGQGLQFLFEYFSETQRNKGNFPGRFSGRQFSNSRSEMNVSTLELGDSALYLCASSFQGANTDTQYFGPGTRLTVL.

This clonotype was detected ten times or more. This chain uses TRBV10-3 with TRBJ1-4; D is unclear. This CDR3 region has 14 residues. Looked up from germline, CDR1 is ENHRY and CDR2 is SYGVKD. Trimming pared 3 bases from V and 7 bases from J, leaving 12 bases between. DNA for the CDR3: TGTGCCATCAGTGATAGGGCAGAGGCTGAAAAACTGTTTTTT. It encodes CAISDRAEAEKLFF.

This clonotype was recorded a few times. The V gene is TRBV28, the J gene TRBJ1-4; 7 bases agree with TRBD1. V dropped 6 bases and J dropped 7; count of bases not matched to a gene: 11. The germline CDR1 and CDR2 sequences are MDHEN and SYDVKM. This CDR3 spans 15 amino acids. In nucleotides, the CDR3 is TGTGCCAGCAGCACCGAACAGGGGAGAGGTGAAAAACTGTTTTTT. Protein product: CASSTEQGRGEKLFF.

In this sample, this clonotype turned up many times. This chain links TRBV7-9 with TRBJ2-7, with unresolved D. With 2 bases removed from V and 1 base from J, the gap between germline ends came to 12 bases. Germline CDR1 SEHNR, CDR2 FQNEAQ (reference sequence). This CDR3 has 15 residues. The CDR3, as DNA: TGTGCCAGCAGCTTATCCACTTCTCAGTCCTACGAGCAGTACTTC. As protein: CASSLSTSQSYEQYF.

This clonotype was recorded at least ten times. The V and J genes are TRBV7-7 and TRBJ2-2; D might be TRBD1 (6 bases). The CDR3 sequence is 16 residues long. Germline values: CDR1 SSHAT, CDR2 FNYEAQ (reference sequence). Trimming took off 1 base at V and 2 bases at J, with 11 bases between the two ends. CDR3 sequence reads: CASSLEGRGNTGELFF. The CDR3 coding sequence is TGTGCCAGCAGCTTAGAAGGCAGGGGTAACACCGGGGAGCTGTTTTTT. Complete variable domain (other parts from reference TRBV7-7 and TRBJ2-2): GAGVSQSPRYKVTKRGQDVTLRCDPISSHATLYWYQQALGQGPEFLTYFNYEAQPDKSGLPSDRFSAERPEGSISTLTIQRTEQRDSAMYRCASSLEGRGNTGELFFGEGSRLTVL.

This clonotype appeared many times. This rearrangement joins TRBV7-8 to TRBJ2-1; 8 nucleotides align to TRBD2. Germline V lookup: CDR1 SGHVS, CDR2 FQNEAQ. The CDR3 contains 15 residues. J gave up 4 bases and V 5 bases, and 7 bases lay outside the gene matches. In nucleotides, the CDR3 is TGTGCCAGCAGCACGCGGGGGGCTTTTTACAATGAGCAGTTCTTC. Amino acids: CASSTRGAFYNEQFF.

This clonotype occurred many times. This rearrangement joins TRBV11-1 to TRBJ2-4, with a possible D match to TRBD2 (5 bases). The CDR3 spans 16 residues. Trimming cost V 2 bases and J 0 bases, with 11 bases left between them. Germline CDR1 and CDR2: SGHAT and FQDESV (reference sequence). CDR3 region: CASSLRAGRAKNIQYF. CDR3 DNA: TGTGCCAGCAGCTTAAGGGCGGGTAGAGCCAAAAACATTCAGTACTTC. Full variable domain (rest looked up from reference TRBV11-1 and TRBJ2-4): EAEVAQSPRYKITEKSQAVAFWCDPISGHATLYWYRQILGQGPELLVQFQDESVVDDSQLPKDRFSAERLKGVDSTLKIQPAELGDSAMYLCASSLRAGRAKNIQYFGAGTRLSVL.

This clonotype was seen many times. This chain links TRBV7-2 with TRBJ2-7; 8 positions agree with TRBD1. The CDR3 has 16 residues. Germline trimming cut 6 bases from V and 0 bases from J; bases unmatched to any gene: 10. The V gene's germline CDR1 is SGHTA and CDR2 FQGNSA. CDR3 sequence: CASRKTGGGSSYEQYF. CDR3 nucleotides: TGTGCCAGCAGAAAAACAGGGGGTGGGAGCTCCTACGAGCAGTACTTC.

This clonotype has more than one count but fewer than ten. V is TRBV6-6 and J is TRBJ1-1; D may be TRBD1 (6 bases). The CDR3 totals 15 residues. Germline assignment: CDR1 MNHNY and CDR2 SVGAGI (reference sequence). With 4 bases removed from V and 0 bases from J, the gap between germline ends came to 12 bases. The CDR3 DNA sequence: TGTGCCAGCAGTTTAGGGGGGGAGTTGAACACTGAAGCTTTCTTT. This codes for CASSLGGELNTEAFF.

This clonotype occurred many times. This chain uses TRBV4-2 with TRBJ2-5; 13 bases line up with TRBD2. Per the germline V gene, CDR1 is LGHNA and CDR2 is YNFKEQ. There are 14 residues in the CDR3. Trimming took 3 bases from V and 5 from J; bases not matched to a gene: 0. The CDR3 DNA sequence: TGTGCCAGCAGCCAGACTAGCGGGGGGGAGACCCAGTACTTC. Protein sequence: CASSQTSGGETQYF.